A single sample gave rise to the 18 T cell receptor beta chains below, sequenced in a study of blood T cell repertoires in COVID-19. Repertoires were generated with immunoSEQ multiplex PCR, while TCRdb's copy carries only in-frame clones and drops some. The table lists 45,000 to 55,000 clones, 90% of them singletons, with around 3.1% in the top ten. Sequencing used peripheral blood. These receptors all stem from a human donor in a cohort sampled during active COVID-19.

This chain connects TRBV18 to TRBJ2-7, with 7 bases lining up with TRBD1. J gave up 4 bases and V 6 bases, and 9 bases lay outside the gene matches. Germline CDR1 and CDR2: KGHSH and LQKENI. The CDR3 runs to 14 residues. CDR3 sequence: CASSQGTVTYEQYF. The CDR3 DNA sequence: TGTGCCAGCTCGCAAGGGACAGTTACATACGAGCAGTACTTC.

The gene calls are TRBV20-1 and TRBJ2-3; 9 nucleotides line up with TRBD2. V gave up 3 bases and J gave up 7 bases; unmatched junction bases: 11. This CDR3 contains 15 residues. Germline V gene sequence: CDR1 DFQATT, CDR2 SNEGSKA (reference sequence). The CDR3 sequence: CSASRAREGPNTQYF. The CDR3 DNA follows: TGCAGTGCTAGTAGGGCGCGGGAGGGCCCTAATACGCAGTATTTT.

As DNA, the CDR3 is TGTGCCACCGGGACAACCGCCACCGGGGAGCTGTTTTTT. It yields the protein CATGTTATGELFF. The chain combines TRBV24-1 with TRBJ2-2; perhaps TRBD1 as D (6 bases). In germline, CDR1 is KGHDR, CDR2 SFDVKD. The CDR3 sequence is 13 residues long. V shed 9 bases and J shed 4 bases, with 11 bases lying between them.

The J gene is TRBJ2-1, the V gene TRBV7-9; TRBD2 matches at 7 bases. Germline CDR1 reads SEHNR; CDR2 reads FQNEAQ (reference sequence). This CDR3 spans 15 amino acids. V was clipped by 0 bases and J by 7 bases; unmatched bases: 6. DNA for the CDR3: TGTGCCAGCAGCTTAGCGGGAGGGCTTAGAAATGAGCAGTTCTTC. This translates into CASSLAGGLRNEQFF.

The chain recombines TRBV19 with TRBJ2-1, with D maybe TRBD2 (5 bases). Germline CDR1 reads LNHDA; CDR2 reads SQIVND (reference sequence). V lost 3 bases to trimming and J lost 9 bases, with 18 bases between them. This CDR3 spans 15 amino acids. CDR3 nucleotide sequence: TGTGCCAGTAGTATCCGGGAATGGGGATTGGGTGAGCAGTTCTTC. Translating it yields CASSIREWGLGEQFF.

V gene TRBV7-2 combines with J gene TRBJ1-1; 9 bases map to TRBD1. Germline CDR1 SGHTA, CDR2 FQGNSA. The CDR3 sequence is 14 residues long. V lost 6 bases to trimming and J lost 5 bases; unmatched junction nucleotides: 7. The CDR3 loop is CASSTQGASTEAFF. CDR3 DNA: TGTGCCAGCAGTACACAGGGGGCGAGTACTGAAGCTTTCTTT.

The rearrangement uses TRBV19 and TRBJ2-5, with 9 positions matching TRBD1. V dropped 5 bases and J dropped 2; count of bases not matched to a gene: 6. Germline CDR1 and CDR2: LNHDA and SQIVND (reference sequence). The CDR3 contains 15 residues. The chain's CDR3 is CASSDGQGRQETQYF. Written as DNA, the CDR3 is TGTGCCAGTAGTGACGGACAGGGGCGTCAAGAGACCCAGTACTTC. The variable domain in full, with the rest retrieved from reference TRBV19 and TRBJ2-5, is DGGITQSPKYLFRKEGQNVTLSCEQNLNHDAMYWYRQDPGQGLRLIYYSQIVNDFQKGDIAEGYSVSREKKESFPLTVTSAQKNPTAFYLCASSDGQGRQETQYFGPGTRLLVL.

The CDR3 coding sequence is TGTGCCAGCAGCCCAAGCGGAGGGGAGACCCAGTACTTC. Translation gives CASSPSGGETQYF. V usage is TRBV7-3 and J usage is TRBJ2-5; a possible D gene is TRBD2 (6 bases). CDR1 is SGHTA and CDR2 is FQGTGA in the germline V gene. This CDR3 has 13 amino acids. With 5 bases removed from V and 5 bases from J, the gap between germline ends came to 12 bases.

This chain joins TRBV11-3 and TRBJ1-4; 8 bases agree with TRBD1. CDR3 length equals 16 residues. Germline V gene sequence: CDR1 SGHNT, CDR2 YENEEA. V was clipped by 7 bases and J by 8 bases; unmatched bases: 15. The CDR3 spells CASIQPRTGRNEKLFF. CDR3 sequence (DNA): TGTGCCAGCATCCAACCCCGGACAGGGAGGAACGAAAAACTGTTTTTT.

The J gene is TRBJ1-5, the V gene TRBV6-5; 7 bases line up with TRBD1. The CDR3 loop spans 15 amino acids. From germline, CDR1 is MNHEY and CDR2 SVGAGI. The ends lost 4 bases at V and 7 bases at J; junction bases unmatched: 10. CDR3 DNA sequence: TGTGCCAGCAGTTCTTTAGACAGGGTAGGGCAGCCCCAGCATTTT. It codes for CASSSLDRVGQPQHF.

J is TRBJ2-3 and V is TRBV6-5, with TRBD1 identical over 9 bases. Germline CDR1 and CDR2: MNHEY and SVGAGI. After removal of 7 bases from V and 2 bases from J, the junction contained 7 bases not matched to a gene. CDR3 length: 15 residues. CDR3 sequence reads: CASNLGTGTTDTQYF. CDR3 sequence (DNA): TGTGCCAGCAACCTCGGGACAGGGACCACAGATACGCAGTATTTT.

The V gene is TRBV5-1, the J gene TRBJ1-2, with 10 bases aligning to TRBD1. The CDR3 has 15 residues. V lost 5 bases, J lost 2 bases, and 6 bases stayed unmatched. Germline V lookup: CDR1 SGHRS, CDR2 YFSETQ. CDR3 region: CASRNAGQGNYGYTF. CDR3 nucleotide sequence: TGCGCCAGCAGAAACGCGGGACAGGGGAACTATGGCTACACCTTC.

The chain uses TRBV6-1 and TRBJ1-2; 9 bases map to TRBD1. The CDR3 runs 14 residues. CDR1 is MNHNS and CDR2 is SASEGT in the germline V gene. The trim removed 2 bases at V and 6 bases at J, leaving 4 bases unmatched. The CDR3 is CASSEPGQGNGYTF. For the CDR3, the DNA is TGTGCCAGCAGTGAACCGGGACAGGGAAATGGCTACACCTTC.

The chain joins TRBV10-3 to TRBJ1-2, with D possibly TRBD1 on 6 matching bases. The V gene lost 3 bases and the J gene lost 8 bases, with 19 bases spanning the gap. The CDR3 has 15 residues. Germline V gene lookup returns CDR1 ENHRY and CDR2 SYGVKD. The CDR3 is CAISDRGHRSGGYTF. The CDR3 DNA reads TGTGCCATCAGTGACCGGGGACACCGGTCGGGGGGCTACACCTTC.

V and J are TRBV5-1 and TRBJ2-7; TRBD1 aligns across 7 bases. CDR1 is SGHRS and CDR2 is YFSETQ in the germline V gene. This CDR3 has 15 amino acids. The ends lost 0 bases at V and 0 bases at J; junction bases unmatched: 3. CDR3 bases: TGCGCCAGCAGCTTGGGGGGACAGCTCTCCTACGAGCAGTACTTC. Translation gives CASSLGGQLSYEQYF.

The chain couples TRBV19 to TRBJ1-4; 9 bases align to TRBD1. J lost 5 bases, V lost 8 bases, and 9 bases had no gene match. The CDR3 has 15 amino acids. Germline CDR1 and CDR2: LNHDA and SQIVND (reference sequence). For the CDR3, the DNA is TGTGCCAGTGGCCCTTACAGGGGGCGGAATGAAAAACTGTTTTTT. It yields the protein CASGPYRGRNEKLFF.

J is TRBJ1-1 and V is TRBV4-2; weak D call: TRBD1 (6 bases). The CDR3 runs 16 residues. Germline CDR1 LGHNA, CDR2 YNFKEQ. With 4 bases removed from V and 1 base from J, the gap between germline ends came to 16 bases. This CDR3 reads CASSLRTATPNTEAFF. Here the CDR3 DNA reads TGTGCCAGCAGCCTCCGGACAGCAACCCCGAACACTGAAGCTTTCTTT.

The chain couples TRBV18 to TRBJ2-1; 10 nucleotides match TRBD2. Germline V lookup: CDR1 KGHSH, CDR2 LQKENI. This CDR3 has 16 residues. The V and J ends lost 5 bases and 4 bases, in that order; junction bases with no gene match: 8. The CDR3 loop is CASSGGSGRAYNEQFF. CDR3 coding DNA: TGTGCCAGCTCAGGCGGAAGCGGGAGGGCGTACAATGAGCAGTTCTTC.